These 23 T cell receptor beta chains were sequenced from one sample in a study of blood T cell repertoires in COVID-19. The method was immunoSEQ multiplex PCR; TCRdb's version includes in-frame clones alone and lacks a portion of them. The table shows about 130,000 clones, with more than 80% occurring only once. The sequenced sample consisted of peripheral blood. These receptors came from a human donor in a cohort sampled during active COVID-19.

This clone occurred a few times. The chain links TRBV7-8 to TRBJ1-2; TRBD1 matches at 7 bases. V was clipped by 5 bases and J by 4 bases; unmatched bases: 7. The CDR3 sequence is 14 residues long. CDR1 is SGHVS, CDR2 FQNEAQ, per germline. The CDR3 here is CASSLGTASYGYTF. In DNA form, the CDR3 reads TGTGCCAGCAGCCTCGGGACAGCCAGCTATGGCTACACCTTC.

The rearrangement uses TRBV7-9 and TRBJ1-4; perhaps TRBD1 as D (6 bases). CDR3 length equals 15 residues. The germline V gene has CDR1 SEHNR and CDR2 FQNEAQ (reference sequence). V shed 5 bases and J shed 7 bases, with 17 bases lying between them. The CDR3: CASSDRQGFSEKLFF. The CDR3 DNA follows: TGTGCCAGCAGCGACAGGCAGGGGTTCAGTGAAAAACTGTTTTTT.

This clone appeared once. The chain couples TRBV19 to TRBJ1-1; 8 bases agree with TRBD1. Unmatched junction bases numbered 6, after V lost 7 bases and J lost 5 bases. CDR1 and CDR2 (germline): LNHDA, SQIVND (reference sequence). The CDR3 spans 13 residues. The CDR3 spells CASTQTGGTEAFF. In DNA form, the CDR3 reads TGTGCCAGTACCCAAACAGGGGGAACTGAAGCTTTCTTT.

The rearrangement uses TRBV2 and TRBJ2-3; D may be TRBD2 (5 bases). The germline V gene has CDR1 SNHLY and CDR2 FYNNEI. The CDR3 is 14 residues long. Trimming left V 6 bases short and J 2 bases short, with 12 bases between. This CDR3 reads CASRKSGITDTQYF. CDR3 in DNA: TGTGCCAGCAGGAAGTCGGGGATCACAGATACGCAGTATTTT.

The chain recombines TRBV4-1 with TRBJ1-1; TRBD1 agrees at 9 bases. This CDR3 region has 18 residues. Germline CDR1 MGHRA, CDR2 YSYEKL. Trimming took 1 base from V and 1 from J; bases not matched to a gene: 10. The CDR3 DNA follows: TGCGCCAGCAGCCAAGTACAACGCCCGGGACAGGGGAACACTGAAGCTTTCTTT. Its protein product is CASSQVQRPGQGNTEAFF.

This clone was seen repeatedly, ten times or more. The V call is TRBV4-3, the J call TRBJ2-3; TRBD1 matches at 10 bases. The CDR3 runs 14 residues. V was pared by 4 bases and J by 8 bases, with 6 bases of the junction left unmatched. CDR1 and CDR2 from the germline V gene are LGHNA and YSLEER. The CDR3 sequence: CASSRTGGRGTQYF. CDR3 nucleotides: TGCGCCAGCAGCCGGACAGGGGGTAGGGGTACGCAGTATTTT.

This rearrangement joins TRBV6-1 to TRBJ2-1, with a possible D match to TRBD1 (5 bases). V lost 3 bases, J lost 2 bases, and 17 bases lay in between. The length of the CDR3 is 17 residues. Germline values: CDR1 MNHNS, CDR2 SASEGT. The CDR3 here is CASSEAGPLNPYNEQFF. CDR3 nucleotides: TGTGCCAGCAGTGAGGCAGGGCCCTTAAACCCCTACAATGAGCAGTTCTTC.

This chain connects TRBV29-1 to TRBJ2-1, with a tentative D call TRBD1 (6 bases). The ends were cut back, 0 bases at V and 1 base at J, with 13 bases in the middle. Germline CDR1 SQVTM, CDR2 ANQGSEA. This CDR3 is 16 amino acids long. The chain's CDR3 is CSVEDQNRVSYNEQFF. The CDR3 region has the DNA TGCAGCGTTGAAGATCAAAACAGGGTGTCCTACAATGAGCAGTTCTTC.

This rearrangement joins TRBV7-2 to TRBJ1-1, with TRBD1 matching over 8 bases. V shed 4 bases, J shed 7 bases, and the junction held 8 bases outside the gene matches. Germline CDR1 reads SGHTA; CDR2 reads FQGNSA. CDR3 length equals 14 residues. CDR3 residues: CASSSRTGSLEAFF. The DNA of the CDR3 is TGTGCCAGCAGCTCCCGGACAGGGAGCCTTGAAGCTTTCTTT.

This clone appeared once. The V call is TRBV7-2, the J call TRBJ2-5; D might be TRBD2 (6 bases). V was clipped by 5 bases and J by 5 bases, with 21 bases between them. CDR1 is SGHTA, CDR2 FQGNSA, per germline. This CDR3 region has 16 residues. For the CDR3, the DNA is TGTGCCAGCAGCAACCAACTAGCATTTAGGGTGGAGACCCAGTACTTC. Its protein product is CASSNQLAFRVETQYF.

The rearrangement uses TRBV4-3 and TRBJ1-2; a possible D gene is TRBD1 (5 bases). The germline CDR1 and CDR2 sequences are LGHNA and YSLEER. V was cut by 0 bases and J by 5 bases, with 13 bases left in between. CDR3 size: 15 residues. The CDR3 loop is CASSQDTAGRYGYTF. CDR3 coding DNA: TGCGCCAGCAGCCAAGATACGGCAGGGCGGTATGGCTACACCTTC.

The J gene is TRBJ1-1, the V gene TRBV9; D call uncertain. The CDR3 loop spans 14 amino acids. V shed 2 bases and J shed 1 base, with 9 bases lying between them. Looked up from germline, CDR1 is SGDLS and CDR2 is YYNGEE. The CDR3 is CASSVDERNTEAFF. The CDR3 coding sequence is TGTGCCAGCAGCGTCGACGAGCGGAACACTGAAGCTTTCTTT. The full variable domain, completed using reference TRBV9 and TRBJ1-1, is DSGVTQTPKHLITATGQRVTLRCSPRSGDLSVYWYQQSLDQGLQFLIQYYNGEERAKGNILERFSAQQFPDLHSELNLSSLELGDSALYFCASSVDERNTEAFFGQGTRLTVV.

The chain links TRBV5-1 to TRBJ1-1; no definite D call. The germline gives CDR1 SGHRS, CDR2 YFSETQ. The CDR3 consists of 13 residues. V dropped 2 bases and J dropped 5 bases, with 10 bases sitting between them. This CDR3 is CASSFGRGTEAFF. In nucleotides, the CDR3 is TGCGCCAGCAGCTTCGGTAGAGGGACTGAAGCTTTCTTT.

This clone was seen just once. V usage is TRBV2 and J usage is TRBJ1-2, with 7 bases matching TRBD1. V dropped 6 bases and J dropped 2; count of bases not matched to a gene: 6. Germline lookup yields CDR1 SNHLY and CDR2 FYNNEI. CDR3 length equals 14 residues. As DNA, the CDR3 is TGTGCCAGCAGAGAACAGGGGACCAACTATGGCTACACCTTC. Translated, it gives CASREQGTNYGYTF.

V gene TRBV4-3 combines with J gene TRBJ1-4; D might be TRBD1 (6 bases). The CDR3 length is 15 residues. CDR1 and CDR2 (germline): LGHNA, YSLEER. The V end was cut by 4 bases, the J end by 6 bases, with 15 bases between. CDR3 amino acids: CASSPTTGKDEKLFF. CDR3 bases: TGCGCCAGCAGCCCGACCACAGGGAAGGATGAAAAACTGTTTTTT.

The chain carries TRBV5-1 and TRBJ1-4; TRBD1 is a possible D gene (6 bases). The CDR3 runs to 14 residues. The V gene's germline CDR1 is SGHRS and CDR2 YFSETQ. V was cut by 7 bases and J by 4 bases, with 14 bases left in between. CDR3: CASRPGGLNEKLFF. In nucleotides, the CDR3 is TGCGCCAGCCGCCCGGGGGGCCTTAATGAAAAACTGTTTTTT.

V gene TRBV5-4 combines with J gene TRBJ2-1; 14 bases line up with TRBD2. Per germline, CDR1 SGHNT and CDR2 YYREEE (reference sequence). V lost 3 bases and J lost 7; bases outside the gene matches: 6. The CDR3 consists of 16 residues. The CDR3 here is CASSSGLAGDPNEQFF. In DNA, the CDR3 is TGTGCCAGCAGCTCGGGACTAGCGGGGGACCCGAATGAGCAGTTCTTC.

Here the CDR3 DNA reads TGTGCCAGCAGCAGGGCCAGTCTCAATCAGCCCCAGCATTTT. It encodes CASSRASLNQPQHF. The rearrangement joins TRBV6-6 to TRBJ1-5; D might be TRBD1 (5 bases). Germline V CDR1 and CDR2: MNHNY, SVGAGI (reference sequence). The CDR3 is 14 residues long. V was clipped by 6 bases and J by 3 bases, with 12 bases between them.

The V call is TRBV11-2, the J call TRBJ2-5; 10 bases align to TRBD2. The CDR3 has 13 residues. V shed 8 bases, J shed 4 bases, and the junction held 4 bases outside the gene matches. Looked up from germline, CDR1 is SGHAT and CDR2 is FQNNGV. The CDR3 DNA sequence: TGTGCCAGCGGAAGCGGGAGGGGAGAGACCCAGTACTTC. Translation gives CASGSGRGETQYF.

The chain combines TRBV10-1 with TRBJ1-3, with D possibly being TRBD1 (5 bases). Germline V gives CDR1 WNHNN, CDR2 SYGVQD (reference sequence). Trimming cost V 3 bases and J 2 bases, with 14 bases left between them. The CDR3 is 16 residues long. Written as DNA, the CDR3 is TGCGCCAGCAGTGACCCGCTAGGGGCCACTGGAAACACCATATATTTT. Translating it yields CASSDPLGATGNTIYF.

The J gene is TRBJ1-4, the V gene TRBV6-1; 9 bases align to TRBD1. CDR3 length: 16 amino acids. The J segment lost 9 bases and the V segment lost 2 bases, leaving 10 bases of the junction unmatched. From germline, CDR1 is MNHNS and CDR2 SASEGT. The CDR3 region is CASSEILGQGVKKLFF. In DNA, the CDR3 is TGTGCCAGCAGTGAAATTCTGGGACAGGGTGTGAAAAAACTGTTTTTT.

The chain is built from TRBV20-1 and TRBJ1-5; the D gene is possibly TRBD1 (5 bases). This CDR3 contains 18 residues. Deletions cut 3 bases from V and 6 bases from J, with 27 bases between. Looked up from germline, CDR1 is DFQATT and CDR2 is SNEGSKA (reference sequence). The CDR3 sequence is CSASDRWGGHGGGQPQHF. Written as DNA, the CDR3 is TGCAGTGCTAGTGACCGTTGGGGAGGCCATGGGGGAGGTCAGCCCCAGCATTTT.

In this sample, this clone turned up a few times. This sample also contains other DNA sequences that code for the same CDR3. J is TRBJ1-1 and V is TRBV7-2; perhaps TRBD1 as D (5 bases). Per germline, CDR1 SGHTA and CDR2 FQGNSA. Trimming took off 2 bases at V and 1 base at J, with 5 bases between the two ends. The CDR3 has 13 amino acids. DNA for the CDR3: TGTGCCAGCAGCTTAAGGGGGAACACTGAAGCTTTCTTT. It encodes CASSLRGNTEAFF.